Here is one TCR beta chain with its context. Its target antigen remains unknown. No much larger clonotype is one base removed from it; base qualities were not supplied. Receptor libraries were prepared by the immunoSEQ multiplex PCR assay. RNA was extracted from all samples and reverse transcribed into cDNA as template for TCR sequencing. First-strand cDNA was synthesized with SuperScript III using a 2:1 mix of oligo-dT and random hexamers. A synthetic immune receptor repertoire was used to measure amplification bias, and any remaining bias was corrected computationally. Processing in the source paper ran as follows. Raw reads were preprocessed to remove errors, and CDR3 was defined according to IMGT conventions as the region from the conserved cysteine to phenylalanine. To get clonality, Shannon entropy was normalized by log2 of the number of productive unique TCRs and the result was subtracted from 1. Whether scalp clones were CD4 or CD8 was inferred by matching scalp TCRbeta sequences against CD4 and CD8 repertoires sorted from blood. TCRdb took this table from immuneACCESS and kept in-frame rearrangements with V and J called. Such tables lack part of the clones; where checked against another copy, unresolved V genes explain under half of the gap, and the rest is unexplained. For V, J and clone size, that table is used; D and trimming come from the DNA. The sample has 150,000 to 200,000 clones on record, 50% to 70% of them singletons. The top ten clones comprise approximately 1.4% of the sample.

This record comes from a study of CD8+ T cells in alopecia areata (dated by TCRdb to 2016 to 2018). Background on the whole study: The treated patients took part in an open-label pilot trial in which moderate-to-severe alopecia areata was treated with oral tofacitinib at 5 to 10 mg twice daily. For the treated patients, the SALT score, which quantifies what percentage of scalp surface area is affected, served as the measure of disease severity. In both human patients and the C3H/HeJ mouse model, the study applied high-throughput TCRbeta sequencing to look at T cell clonal expansion in alopecia areata. In humans, TCRbeta sequencing was performed on scalp tissue and on sorted CD4+ and CD8+ peripheral blood T cells from healthy controls and from patients with patchy or totalis/universalis alopecia areata. immunoSEQ multiplex PCR using 35 Vbeta forward primers and 13 Jbeta reverse primers was used to amplify TCRbeta CDR3 regions. Clonality in the scalp was compared among normal scalp (n=4), patchy alopecia areata scalp (n=8), and alopecia totalis/universalis scalp (n=8). RNA was extracted with the PAXgene miRNA kit for fixed scalp, the miRNeasy kit for PBMCs, and the RNeasy kit for mouse skin. Patients stayed on tofacitinib for 6 to 18 months and then had 6 months of follow-up off drug so that delayed response and recurrence could be assessed. Biopsies were taken from tofacitinib-treated patients at baseline and again at 4 and 24 weeks into treatment, and several of those patients also had a later scalp biopsy.

This specimen's treatment or condition label, per the study, means: oral pan-JAK inhibitor, 5-10 mg twice daily. Lesional scalp punch biopsies and peripheral blood were collected from alopecia areata patients. PBMCs were isolated by density centrifugation and stained for CD3, CD4 and CD8, after which CD4+ and CD8+ T cells were sorted on a FACSAria. Overall results and qualifications from the work: Compared with normal scalp, lesional scalp had higher clonality and more expanded CD8+ clones, particularly in alopecia totalis/universalis, a pattern that suggests antigenic drive. Scalp clonality and the number of expanded CD8+ clones among the top 100 scalp clones were significantly decreased by tofacitinib. Many expanded lesional clones persisted in scalp and blood during tofacitinib treatment, which may partly explain relapse after stopping treatment. The treated cohort was small, with a single nonresponder, so links between baseline CD8+ expansion and response need larger studies. Shared TCR sequences between patients were less evident than in mice, which may be partly attributable to HLA diversity in the patient population. Unlike mouse skin, which is dominated by gammadelta T cells, normal human skin has resident alphabeta T cells that are also sequenced, and this complicates analysis of the scalp TCR repertoire.

The CDR3 goes from the cysteine to the phenylalanine over 14 residues. Only the CDR3 part of the read is kept: 42 bases, read in frame from the first base. V drops 4 bases and J drops 4 bases, leaving 10 bases in between. From a lookup of the germline V gene, CDR1 and CDR2 are MNHEY and SVGAGI. The clonotype originates from a human donor with alopecia areata. Sequencing used CD4+ T cells sorted from blood, obtained around week 50, from a patient treated with tofacitinib. Rearrangement joined TRBV6-5 to TRBJ2-2, with the identity of the D gene unclear. For the CDR3, the sequence is CASSLRVPTGELFF. In nucleotide form, the sequence is TGTGCCAGCAGTTTAAGAGTTCCCACCGGGGAGCTGTTTTTT.